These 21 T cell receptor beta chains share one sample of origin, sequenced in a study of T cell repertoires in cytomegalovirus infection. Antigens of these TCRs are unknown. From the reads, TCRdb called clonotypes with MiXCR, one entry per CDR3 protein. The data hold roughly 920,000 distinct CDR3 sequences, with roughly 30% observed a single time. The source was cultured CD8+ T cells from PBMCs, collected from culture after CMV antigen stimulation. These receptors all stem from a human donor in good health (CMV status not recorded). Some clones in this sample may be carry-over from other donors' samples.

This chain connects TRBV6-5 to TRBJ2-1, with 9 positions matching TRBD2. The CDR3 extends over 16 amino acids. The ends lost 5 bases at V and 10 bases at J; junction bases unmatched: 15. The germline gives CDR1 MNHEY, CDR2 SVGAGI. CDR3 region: CASSPPAGGPFNEQFF. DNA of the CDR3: TGTGCCAGCAGTCCCCCAGCGGGGGGCCCTTTTAACGAGCAGTTCTTC.

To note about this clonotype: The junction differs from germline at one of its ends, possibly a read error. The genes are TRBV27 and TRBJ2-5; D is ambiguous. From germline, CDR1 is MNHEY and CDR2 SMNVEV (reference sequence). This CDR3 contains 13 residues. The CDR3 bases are TGTACCAGCAGTTCATTCCATCAAGAGACCCAGTACTTC. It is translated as CTSSSFHQETQYF.

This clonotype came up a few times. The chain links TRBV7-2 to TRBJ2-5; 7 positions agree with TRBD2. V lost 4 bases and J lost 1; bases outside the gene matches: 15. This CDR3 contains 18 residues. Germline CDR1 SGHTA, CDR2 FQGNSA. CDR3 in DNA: TGTGCCAGCAGCTCAGATCTCCTTTCGGGGGGACCCCAAGAGACCCAGTACTTC. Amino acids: CASSSDLLSGGPQETQYF. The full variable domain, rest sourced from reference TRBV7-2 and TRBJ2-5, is GAGVSQSPSNKVTEKGKDVELRCDPISGHTALYWYRQSLGQGLEFLIYFQGNSAPDKSGLPSDRFSAERTGGSVSTLTIQRTQQEDSAVYLCASSSDLLSGGPQETQYFGPGTRLLVL.

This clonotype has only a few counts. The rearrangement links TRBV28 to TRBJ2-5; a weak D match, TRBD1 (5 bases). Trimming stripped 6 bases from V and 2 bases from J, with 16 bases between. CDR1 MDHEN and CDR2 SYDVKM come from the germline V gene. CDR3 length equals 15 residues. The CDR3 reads CASSPPPTEQETQYF. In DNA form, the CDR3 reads TGTGCCAGCAGCCCCCCGCCGACAGAACAAGAGACCCAGTACTTC. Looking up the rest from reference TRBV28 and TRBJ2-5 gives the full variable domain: DVKVTQSSRYLVKRTGEKVFLECVQDMDHENMFWYRQDPGLGLRLIYFSYDVKMKEKGDIPEGYSVSREKKERFSLILESASTNQTSMYLCASSPPPTEQETQYFGPGTRLLVL.

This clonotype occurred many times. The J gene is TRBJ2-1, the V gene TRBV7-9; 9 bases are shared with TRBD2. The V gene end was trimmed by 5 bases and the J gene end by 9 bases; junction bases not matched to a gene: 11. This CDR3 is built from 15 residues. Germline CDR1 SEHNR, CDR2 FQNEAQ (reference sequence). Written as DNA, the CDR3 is TGTGCCAGCAGCGCAGAGAGCGGGGGGCCCAGTGAGCAGTTCTTC. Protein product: CASSAESGGPSEQFF. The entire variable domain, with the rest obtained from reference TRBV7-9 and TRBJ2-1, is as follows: DTGVSQNPRHKITKRGQNVTFRCDPISEHNRLYWYRQTLGQGPEFLTYFQNEAQLEKSRLLSDRFSAERPKGSFSTLEIQRTEQGDSAMYLCASSAESGGPSEQFFGPGTRLTVL.

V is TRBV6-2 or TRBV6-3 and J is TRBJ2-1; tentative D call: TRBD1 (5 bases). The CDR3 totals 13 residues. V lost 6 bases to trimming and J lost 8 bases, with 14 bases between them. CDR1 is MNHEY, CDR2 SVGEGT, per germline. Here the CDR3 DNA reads TGTGCCAGCAGCGGACAAGGGTCTCATGAGCAGTTCTTC. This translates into CASSGQGSHEQFF.

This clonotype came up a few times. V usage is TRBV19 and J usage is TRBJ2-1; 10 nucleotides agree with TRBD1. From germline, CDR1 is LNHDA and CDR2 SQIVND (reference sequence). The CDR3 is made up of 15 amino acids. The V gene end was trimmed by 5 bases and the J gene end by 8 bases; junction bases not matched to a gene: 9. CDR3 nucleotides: TGTGCCAGTAGTCCCCGGACAGGGGGAAGGGATGAGCAGTTCTTC. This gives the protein CASSPRTGGRDEQFF.

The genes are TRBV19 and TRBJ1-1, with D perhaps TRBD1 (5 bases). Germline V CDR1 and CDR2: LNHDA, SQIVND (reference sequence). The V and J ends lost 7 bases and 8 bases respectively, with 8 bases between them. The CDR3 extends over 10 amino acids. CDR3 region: CASTGLEAFF. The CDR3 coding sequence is TGTGCCAGTACAGGGTTGGAAGCTTTCTTT.

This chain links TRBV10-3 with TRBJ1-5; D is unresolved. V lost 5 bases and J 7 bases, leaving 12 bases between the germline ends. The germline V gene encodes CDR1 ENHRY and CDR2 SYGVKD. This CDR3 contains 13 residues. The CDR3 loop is CAISIIEYQPQHF. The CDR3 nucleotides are TGTGCCATCAGTATAATTGAATACCAGCCCCAGCATTTT.

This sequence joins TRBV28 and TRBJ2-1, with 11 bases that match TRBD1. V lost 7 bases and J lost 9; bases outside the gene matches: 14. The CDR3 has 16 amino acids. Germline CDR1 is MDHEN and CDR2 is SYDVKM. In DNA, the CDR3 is TGTGCCAGCACCTTGCAATTGGGACAGGGGGTTGGTGAGCAGTTCTTC. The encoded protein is CASTLQLGQGVGEQFF.

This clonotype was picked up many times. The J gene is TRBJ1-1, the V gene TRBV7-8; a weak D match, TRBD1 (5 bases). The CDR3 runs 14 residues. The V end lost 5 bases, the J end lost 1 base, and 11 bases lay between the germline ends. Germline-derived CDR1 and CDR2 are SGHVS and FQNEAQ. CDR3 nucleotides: TGTGCCAGCAGCCGATCAACAGGGAACACTGAAGCTTTCTTT. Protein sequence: CASSRSTGNTEAFF.

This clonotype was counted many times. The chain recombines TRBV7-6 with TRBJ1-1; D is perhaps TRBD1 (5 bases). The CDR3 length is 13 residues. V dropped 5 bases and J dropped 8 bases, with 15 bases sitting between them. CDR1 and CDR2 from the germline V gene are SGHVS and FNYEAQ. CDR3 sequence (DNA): TGTGCCAGCAGCCTTCAAATTAGGACAGAAGCTTTCTTT. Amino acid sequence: CASSLQIRTEAFF.

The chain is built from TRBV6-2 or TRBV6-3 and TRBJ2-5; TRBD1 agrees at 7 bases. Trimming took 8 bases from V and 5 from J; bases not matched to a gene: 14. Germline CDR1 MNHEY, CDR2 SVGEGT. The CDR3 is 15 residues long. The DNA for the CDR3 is TGTGCCAGCGGTAACCTCGACAGGGCCGGGGAGACCCAGTACTTC. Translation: CASGNLDRAGETQYF.

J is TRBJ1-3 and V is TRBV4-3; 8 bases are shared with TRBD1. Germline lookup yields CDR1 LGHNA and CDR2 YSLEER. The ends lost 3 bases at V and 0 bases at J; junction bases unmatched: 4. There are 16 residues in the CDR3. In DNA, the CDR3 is TGCGCCAGCAGCCAGGGGGACAGGTACTCTGGAAACACCATATATTTT. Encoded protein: CASSQGDRYSGNTIYF.

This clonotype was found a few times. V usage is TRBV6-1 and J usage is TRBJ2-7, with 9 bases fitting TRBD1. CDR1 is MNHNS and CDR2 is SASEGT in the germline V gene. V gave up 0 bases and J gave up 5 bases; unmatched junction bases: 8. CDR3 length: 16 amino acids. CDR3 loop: CASSEAPGTGYHEQYV. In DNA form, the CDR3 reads TGTGCCAGCAGTGAAGCCCCCGGGACAGGGTACCACGAGCAGTACGTC.

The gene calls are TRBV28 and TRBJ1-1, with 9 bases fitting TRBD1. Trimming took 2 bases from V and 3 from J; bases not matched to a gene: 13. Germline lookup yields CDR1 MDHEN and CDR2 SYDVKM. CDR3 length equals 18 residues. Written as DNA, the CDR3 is TGTGCCAGCAGTTTACTTCGGACAGGGGTAGGTGGGGACACTGAAGCTTTCTTT. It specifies CASSLLRTGVGGDTEAFF.

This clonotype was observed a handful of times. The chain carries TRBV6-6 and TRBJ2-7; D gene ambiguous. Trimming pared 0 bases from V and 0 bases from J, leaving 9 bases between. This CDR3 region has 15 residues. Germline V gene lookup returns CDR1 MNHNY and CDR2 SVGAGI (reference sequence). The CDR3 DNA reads TGTGCCAGCAGTTACTCGGTCGACCGCTCCTACGAGCAGTACGTC. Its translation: CASSYSVDRSYEQYV.

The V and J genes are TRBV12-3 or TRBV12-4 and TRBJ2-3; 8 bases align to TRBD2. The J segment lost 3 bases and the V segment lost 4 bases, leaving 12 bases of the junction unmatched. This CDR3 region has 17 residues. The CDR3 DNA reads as TGTGCCAGCAGTTCCGGCGGGGGGCTCGCTAGAACAGATACGCAGTATTTT. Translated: CASSSGGGLARTDTQYF.

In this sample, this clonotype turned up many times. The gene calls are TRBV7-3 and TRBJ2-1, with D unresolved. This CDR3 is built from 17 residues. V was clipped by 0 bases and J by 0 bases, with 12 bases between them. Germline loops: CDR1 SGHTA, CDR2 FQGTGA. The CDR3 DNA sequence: TGTGCCAGCAGCTTAACGGGAATCAGGAGCTCCTACAATGAGCAGTTCTTC. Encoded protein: CASSLTGIRSSYNEQFF.

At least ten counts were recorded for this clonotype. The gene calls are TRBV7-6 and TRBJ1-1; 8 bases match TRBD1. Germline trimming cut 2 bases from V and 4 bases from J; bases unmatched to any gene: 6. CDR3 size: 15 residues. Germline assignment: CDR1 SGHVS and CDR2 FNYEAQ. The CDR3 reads CASSLRTGGVTEAFF. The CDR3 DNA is TGTGCCAGCAGCTTACGTACAGGGGGTGTCACTGAAGCTTTCTTT.

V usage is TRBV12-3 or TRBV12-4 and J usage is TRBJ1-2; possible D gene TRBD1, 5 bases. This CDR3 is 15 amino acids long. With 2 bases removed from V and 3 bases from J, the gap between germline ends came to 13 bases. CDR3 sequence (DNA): TGTGCCAGCAGTTTAAGTATCGGGGGTGACTATGGCTACACCTTC. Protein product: CASSLSIGGDYGYTF.